This record covers a single TCR beta chain. Antigen specificity is unknown. Clones were read by immunoSEQ multiplex PCR, and TCRdb kept only the in-frame ones, dropping some. The table has 140,000 to 150,000 clones, over 75% seen once; the top ten hold roughly 1.7%. In germline, CDR1 is LNHNV, CDR2 YYDKDF (reference sequence). Trimming stripped 3 bases from V and 3 bases from J, with 13 bases between. The CDR3 has 15 residues. This sample is drawn from a study of T cell responses to AZD1222 COVID-19 vaccine. The study's findings and limits: Of the AZD1222 recipients, only five to seven were seropositive at baseline. White British donors predominated, females outnumbered males, and clonal diversity was possibly underestimated.

The V call is TRBV15, the J call TRBJ2-3, with D possibly being TRBD2 (6 bases). The source of this sequence is an adult in good health. The sequencing used peripheral blood, collected on day 0 of AZD1222 vaccination. In DNA, the CDR3 is TGTGCCACCAGCAGCGCGGAGGGATTGACAGATACGCAGTATTTT. Protein: CATSSAEGLTDTQYF.